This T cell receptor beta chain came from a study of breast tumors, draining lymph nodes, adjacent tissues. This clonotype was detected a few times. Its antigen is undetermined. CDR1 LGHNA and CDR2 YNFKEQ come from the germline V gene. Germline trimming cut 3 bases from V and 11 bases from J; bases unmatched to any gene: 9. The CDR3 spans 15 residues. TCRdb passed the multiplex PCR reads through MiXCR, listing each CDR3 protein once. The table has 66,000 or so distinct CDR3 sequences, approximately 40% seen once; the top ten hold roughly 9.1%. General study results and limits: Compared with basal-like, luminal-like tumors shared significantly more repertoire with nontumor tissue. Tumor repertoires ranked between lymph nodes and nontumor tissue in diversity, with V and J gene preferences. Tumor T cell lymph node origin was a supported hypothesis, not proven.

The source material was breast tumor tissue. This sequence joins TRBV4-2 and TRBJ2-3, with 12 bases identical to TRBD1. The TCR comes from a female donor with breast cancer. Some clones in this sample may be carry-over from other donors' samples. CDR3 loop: CASSQGQGAYNEQYF. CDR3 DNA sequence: TGTGCCAGCAGCCAGGGACAGGGGGCGTACAATGAGCAGTATTTT.